Below are 10 T cell receptor beta chains sequenced from a single sample in a study of OX40 agonist ivuxolimab in advanced cancers. This table comes from immunoSEQ multiplex PCR, and its TCRdb copy is limited to in-frame clones, with some not included. This table has approximately 130,000 clones, approximately 90% appearing once. Source: CD4+ or CD8+ T cells sorted from blood, taken in a trial of the OX40 agonist ivuxolimab. Receptor source: an adult with an advanced solid tumor such as melanoma, head and neck, liver or kidney cancer.

As regards this clone: One end of the junction fails to match germline, which may point to a read error. V usage is TRBV6-5 and J usage is TRBJ1-1; D gene uncertain. This CDR3 region has 11 residues. Germline CDR1 is MNHEY and CDR2 is SVGAGI. The CDR3: CASSRKNGRPF. CDR3 nucleotide sequence: TGTGCCAGCAGTCGAAAAAATGGGAGGCCCTTT.

The chain combines TRBV10-3 with TRBJ1-1, with D tentatively TRBD1 (6 bases). CDR3 size: 13 residues. The ends were cut back, 8 bases at V and 1 base at J, with 11 bases in the middle. Germline V gene data show CDR1 as ENHRY and CDR2 as SYGVKD. DNA for the CDR3: TGTGCCATCTCCCAGACAGGGAACACTGAAGCTTTCTTT. This encodes CAISQTGNTEAFF.

In this sample, this clone turned up a few times. The chain has TRBV7-9 and TRBJ1-1; no clear D. The V gene lost 5 bases and the J gene lost 0 bases, with 10 bases spanning the gap. CDR3 size: 14 residues. CDR1 SEHNR and CDR2 FQNEAQ come from the germline V gene (reference sequence). CDR3 protein: CASSTRTVNTEAFF. In DNA, the CDR3 is TGTGCCAGCAGCACTCGGACGGTGAACACTGAAGCTTTCTTT.

V and J are TRBV5-1 and TRBJ2-7; 10 bases map to TRBD2. Germline V lookup: CDR1 SGHRS, CDR2 YFSETQ. The V gene end was trimmed by 2 bases and the J gene end by 1 base; junction bases not matched to a gene: 21. This CDR3 is built from 21 residues. The CDR3 sequence is CASSFAARGALAGFSSYEQYF. Here the CDR3 DNA reads TGCGCCAGCAGCTTCGCGGCCAGGGGCGCACTAGCGGGATTTTCGTCCTACGAGCAGTACTTC.

The rearrangement joins TRBV28 to TRBJ2-7; D is unresolved. There are 12 residues in the CDR3. Trimming stripped 0 bases from V and 2 bases from J, with 2 bases between. Per germline, CDR1 MDHEN and CDR2 SYDVKM. The CDR3 bases are TGTGCCAGCAGTTTATGGGCCTACGAGCAGTACTTC. This translates into CASSLWAYEQYF.

The V call is TRBV18, the J call TRBJ2-2; D is uncertain. CDR1 is KGHSH, CDR2 LQKENI, per germline. This CDR3 is 12 amino acids long. V was cut by 4 bases and J by 7 bases, with 7 bases left in between. For the CDR3, the DNA is TGTGCCAGCTCACGAAGAGGCGGGGAGCTGTTTTTT. This translates into CASSRRGGELFF.

The rearrangement links TRBV7-9 to TRBJ1-1; unclear D gene. This CDR3 has 14 amino acids. CDR1 is SEHNR and CDR2 is FQNEAQ in the germline V gene (reference sequence). Trimming cost V 5 bases and J 0 bases, with 10 bases left between them. The CDR3, as DNA: TGTGCCAGCAGCGAGAAGTCCGTGAACACTGAAGCTTTCTTT. Amino acid sequence: CASSEKSVNTEAFF.

The CDR3 DNA reads as TGTGCCAGCAGTGACCCTAGCAGGAGTAATGAGCAGTTCTTC. It specifies CASSDPSRSNEQFF. The rearrangement uses TRBV6-4 and TRBJ2-1; possible D gene TRBD2, 5 bases. Germline V lookup: CDR1 MRHNA, CDR2 SNTAGT. The CDR3 consists of 14 residues. V was shortened by 2 bases and J by 7 bases, with 12 bases between the two germline ends.

The rearrangement uses TRBV7-9 and TRBJ2-7; unclear D gene. Germline V gene data show CDR1 as SEHNR and CDR2 as FQNEAQ (reference sequence). CDR3 length: 16 amino acids. The V end was cut by 5 bases, the J end by 0 bases, with 17 bases between. CDR3 nucleotides: TGTGCCAGCAGCCCCCCCCCAGCAGCGAGCTCCTACGAGCAGTACTTC. Protein product: CASSPPPAASSYEQYF.

V usage is TRBV28 and J usage is TRBJ1-1; D is possibly TRBD1 (5 bases). V was cut by 2 bases and J by 4 bases, with 11 bases left in between. The germline V gene encodes CDR1 MDHEN and CDR2 SYDVKM. The CDR3 spans 14 residues. The CDR3 region is CASSLRDRFTEAFF. The CDR3 DNA reads TGTGCCAGCAGTTTACGGGACCGGTTCACTGAAGCTTTCTTT.